Following are 19 T cell receptor beta chains from one sample sequenced in a study of blood T cell repertoires in COVID-19. The data were produced by immunoSEQ multiplex PCR, yet TCRdb's version contains in-frame clones alone and is incomplete. Of 170,000 or so clones in the sample, roughly 87% were seen once. Sample: PBMCs or T cells enriched from blood (not recorded which). The receptors shown here come from a woman in her forties or fifties who had recovered from COVID-19.

The V gene is TRBV2, the J gene TRBJ1-2; 9 bases match TRBD1. Germline assignment: CDR1 SNHLY and CDR2 FYNNEI. The CDR3 totals 14 residues. With V trimmed by 4 bases and J by 8 bases, 8 bases remained unmatched. This CDR3 reads CASSVGDRDRGYTF. The CDR3 nucleotides are TGTGCCAGCAGTGTCGGGGACAGGGACCGCGGCTACACCTTC.

This sequence joins TRBV5-4 and TRBJ1-2, with D possibly matching TRBD1 (6 bases). The CDR3 is made up of 16 amino acids. Germline assignment: CDR1 SGHNT and CDR2 YYREEE (reference sequence). The ends were cut back, 4 bases at V and 6 bases at J, with 22 bases in the middle. The CDR3 DNA reads TGTGCCAGCAGCCCCCGGGGCAGGGGCGACTATGATGGCTACACCTTC. It is translated as CASSPRGRGDYDGYTF.

This chain links TRBV7-6 with TRBJ1-5; 7 nucleotides line up with TRBD1. This CDR3 region has 16 residues. Per germline, CDR1 SGHVS and CDR2 FNYEAQ. The V segment lost 1 base and the J segment 5 bases; nucleotides outside the gene matches: 8. CDR3 nucleotides: TGTGCCAGCAGCTTAGTCCCCGGCAGGGGGGATCAGCCCCAGCATTTT. Its protein is CASSLVPGRGDQPQHF. The entire variable domain, with the rest obtained from reference TRBV7-6 and TRBJ1-5, is as follows: GAGVSQSPRYKVTKRGQDVALRCDPISGHVSLYWYRQALGQGPEFLTYFNYEAQQDKSGLPNDRFSAERPEGSISTLTIQRTEQRDSAMYRCASSLVPGRGDQPQHFGDGTRLSIL.

The rearrangement links TRBV11-2 to TRBJ2-5, with 12 bases fitting TRBD2. This CDR3 is 17 amino acids long. J was trimmed by 4 bases and V by 5 bases; bases with no gene match: 11. Per germline, CDR1 SGHAT and CDR2 FQNNGV. CDR3 nucleotide sequence: TGTGCCAGCAGCCCTAGCGGGAGGGCCTATACAAGAGAGACCCAGTACTTC. Translation: CASSPSGRAYTRETQYF.

The chain combines TRBV27 with TRBJ2-2, with D possibly TRBD2 on 5 matching bases. Germline CDR1 reads MNHEY; CDR2 reads SMNVEV (reference sequence). CDR3 length: 14 amino acids. V lost 3 bases and J 6 bases, leaving 11 bases between the germline ends. The CDR3 DNA reads as TGTGCCAGCAGTTTCCTAGGAGGCTCCGGGGAGCTGTTTTTT. Protein product: CASSFLGGSGELFF.

The chain recombines TRBV7-2 with TRBJ2-1, with D possibly matching TRBD2 (6 bases). The CDR3 spans 13 residues. V lost 4 bases to trimming and J lost 9 bases, with 13 bases between them. Germline assignment: CDR1 SGHTA and CDR2 FQGNSA. In DNA form, the CDR3 reads TGTGCCAGCAGCTACGGGGAGGTGAGTGAGCAGTTCTTC. It translates to CASSYGEVSEQFF.

V gene TRBV30 combines with J gene TRBJ1-1, with 8 bases that match TRBD1. With 4 bases clipped from V and 4 bases from J, the junction kept 11 bases outside the gene matches. The CDR3 is 15 amino acids. Germline CDR1 GTSNPN, CDR2 SVGIG (reference sequence). The CDR3 loop is CAWTAGTGIPTEAFF. The DNA of the CDR3 is TGTGCCTGGACCGCCGGGACAGGCATCCCCACTGAAGCTTTCTTT. Full variable domain (rest looked up from reference TRBV30 and TRBJ1-1): SQTIHQWPATLVQPVGSPLSLECTVEGTSNPNLYWYRQAAGRGLQLLFYSVGIGQISSEVPQNLSASRPQDRQFILSSKKLLLSDSGFYLCAWTAGTGIPTEAFFGQGTRLTVV.

The gene calls are TRBV27 and TRBJ2-3; 7 bases line up with TRBD2. J gave up 2 bases and V 1 base, and 9 bases lay outside the gene matches. CDR1 is MNHEY, CDR2 SMNVEV, per germline (reference sequence). The CDR3 runs 17 residues. The CDR3 is CASSLLQAGVLTDTQYF. CDR3 coding DNA: TGTGCCAGCAGTTTATTACAGGCGGGAGTACTCACAGATACGCAGTATTTT.

In the case of this clone: The identical CDR3 is also encoded by other nucleotide sequences in the sample. This chain links TRBV6-5 with TRBJ1-5; 9 bases line up with TRBD1. Unmatched junction bases numbered 5, after V lost 5 bases and J lost 6 bases. Germline CDR1 and CDR2: MNHEY and SVGAGI. The CDR3 is 14 residues long. CDR3 amino acids: CASSPDRGGQPQHF. The DNA of the CDR3 is TGTGCCAGCAGTCCTGACAGGGGGGGTCAGCCCCAGCATTTT.

The chain has TRBV11-2 and TRBJ2-7; 8 nucleotides line up with TRBD1. Germline CDR1 SGHAT, CDR2 FQNNGV. The CDR3 spans 17 residues. The J segment lost 0 bases and the V segment lost 5 bases, leaving 12 bases of the junction unmatched. In DNA form, the CDR3 reads TGTGCCAGCAGCCCGACTGGGGTCAGGGGGCCCTCCTACGAGCAGTACTTC. The encoded protein is CASSPTGVRGPSYEQYF.

A single count supports this clone. The V gene is TRBV3-1 (or the pseudogene TRBV3-2), the J gene TRBJ1-3; 8 nucleotides line up with TRBD1. CDR1 LGHDT and CDR2 YNNKEL come from the germline V gene (reference sequence). V lost 4 bases to trimming and J lost 7 bases; unmatched junction nucleotides: 9. The CDR3 consists of 15 residues. The CDR3 DNA reads TGTGCCAGCAGCCCTGGCACAGGGGGATATAACACCATATATTTT. Amino acid sequence: CASSPGTGGYNTIYF.

This sequence joins TRBV7-3 and TRBJ2-7; 13 positions match TRBD2. This CDR3 has 15 residues. Germline assignment: CDR1 SGHTA and CDR2 FQGTGA. The junction had 3 bases not matched to a gene; V was cut back by 5 bases and J by 2 bases. CDR3: CASSVTSGGPYEQYF. CDR3 DNA: TGTGCCAGCAGCGTGACTAGCGGGGGGCCCTACGAGCAGTACTTC. Using reference TRBV7-3 and TRBJ2-7 for the parts outside the CDR3, the full variable domain is GAGVSQTPSNKVTEKGKYVELRCDPISGHTALYWYRQSLGQGPEFLIYFQGTGAADDSGLPNDRFFAVRPEGSVSTLKIQRTERGDSAVYLCASSVTSGGPYEQYFGPGTRLTVT.

The V call is TRBV3-1 (or the pseudogene TRBV3-2), the J call TRBJ2-5, with D tentatively TRBD2 (6 bases). Germline loops: CDR1 LGHDT, CDR2 YNNKEL (reference sequence). V lost 4 bases, J lost 4 bases, and 16 bases lay in between. This CDR3 spans 15 amino acids. CDR3 in DNA: TGTGCCAGCAGCCTCATGGGCGGTAGCGGAGAGACCCAGTACTTC. Translating it yields CASSLMGGSGETQYF.

This chain uses TRBV2 with TRBJ1-2; the match to TRBD1 covers 8 bases. CDR3 length: 16 amino acids. The V gene end was trimmed by 5 bases and the J gene end by 8 bases; junction bases not matched to a gene: 16. Germline V CDR1 and CDR2: SNHLY, FYNNEI. CDR3 region: CASSPSGTGKRSGYTF. The CDR3 nucleotides are TGTGCCAGCAGTCCTTCCGGGACAGGAAAGAGATCGGGCTACACCTTC.

The chain recombines TRBV2 with TRBJ2-1; possibly TRBD2 for D (5 bases). The ends were cut back, 9 bases at V and 0 bases at J, with 12 bases in the middle. The CDR3 extends over 14 amino acids. Germline V gene lookup returns CDR1 SNHLY and CDR2 FYNNEI. DNA of the CDR3: TGTGCCAGTGTCTTAGCGAGCTCCTACAATGAGCAGTTCTTC. It yields the protein CASVLASSYNEQFF.

The rearrangement links TRBV9 to TRBJ1-5; D is undetermined. Germline V gene data show CDR1 as SGDLS and CDR2 as YYNGEE. Between the trimmed V and J ends, which lost 4 bases and 6 bases, there was a span of 20 bases. This CDR3 comprises 16 residues. The CDR3 DNA is TGTGCCAGCAGCCTAGCGGAGGGATTCGGAAGTCAGCCCCAGCATTTT. Translated, it gives CASSLAEGFGSQPQHF.

V gene TRBV28 combines with J gene TRBJ1-2; a weak D match, TRBD1 (6 bases). Trimming cost V 4 bases and J 8 bases, with 14 bases left between them. The germline V gene encodes CDR1 MDHEN and CDR2 SYDVKM. The CDR3 runs to 13 residues. The CDR3 DNA reads as TGTGCCAGCAGTTCACCGAACAGGGACGGCTACACCTTC. Amino acid sequence: CASSSPNRDGYTF.

The V gene is TRBV19, the J gene TRBJ1-4; perhaps TRBD1 as D (6 bases). Trimming took 5 bases from V and 7 from J, leaving 14 bases between them. This CDR3 spans 14 amino acids. Germline-derived CDR1 and CDR2 are LNHDA and SQIVND (reference sequence). In nucleotides, the CDR3 is TGTGCCAGTAGTCTGGCAGGGGATGGTGAAAAACTGTTTTTT. It is translated as CASSLAGDGEKLFF.

V gene TRBV12-3 or TRBV12-4 combines with J gene TRBJ2-1; 9 nucleotides match TRBD1. CDR3 length equals 13 residues. V trimming: 7 bases; J trimming: 7 bases; junction bases outside the gene matches: 5. The CDR3 nucleotides read TGTGCCAGCATCGAGGACAGGGGAAATGAGCAGTTCTTC. Translation: CASIEDRGNEQFF.